The 23 T cell receptor beta chains below were found in one sample sequenced in a study of blood T cells in healthy people across ages. A J-beta primer mix and a sample-barcoded 5' primer were used in a second PCR of about 7 to 12 cycles. TCRdb re-derived calls from the 5' RACE reads in MiXCR, one entry per CDR3 protein. There are about 1.8 million distinct CDR3 sequences in the sample; roughly 49% occur only once, and 2.1% lies in the top ten. Sequencing used blood. The receptors were gathered from a woman in her 40s in good health.

CDR3 amino acids: CASWSGAYGQPQHF. In nucleotides, the CDR3 is TGTGCCAGCTGGTCGGGGGCTTACGGGCAGCCCCAGCATTTT. The rearrangement links TRBV27 to TRBJ1-5; D is perhaps TRBD1 (6 bases). This CDR3 spans 14 amino acids. CDR1 and CDR2 (germline): MNHEY, SMNVEV (reference sequence). The V and J ends lost 8 bases and 7 bases respectively, with 18 bases between them.

This clonotype was picked up a small number of times. The chain is built from TRBV7-2 and TRBJ2-1; D perhaps matches TRBD2 (5 bases). Germline V gene data show CDR1 as SGHTA and CDR2 as FQGNSA. The ends were cut back, 5 bases at V and 1 base at J, with 12 bases in the middle. CDR3 length: 15 residues. CDR3 sequence reads: CASSEGPGSYNEQFF. The CDR3 region has the DNA TGTGCCAGCAGCGAGGGCCCGGGATCCTACAATGAGCAGTTCTTC.

The chain employs TRBV20-1 and TRBJ1-2, with unresolved D. Germline-derived CDR1 and CDR2 are DFQATT and SNEGSKA (reference sequence). The CDR3 sequence is 13 residues long. V lost 0 bases to trimming and J lost 4 bases, with 9 bases between them. For the CDR3, the DNA is TGCAGTGCTAGAGATAAGGACGGCTATGGCTACACCTTC. This gives the protein CSARDKDGYGYTF.

Comments on this clonotype: The junction and the germline gene differ at one end; a read error may be behind it. V and J are TRBV6-2 or TRBV6-3 and TRBJ2-5; TRBD1 matches 7 bases. Germline values: CDR1 MNHEY, CDR2 SVGEGT. The length of the CDR3 is 15 residues. CDR3 nucleotide sequence: TGTACCAGCAGTCGGCTGACAGGGTTTGGAGAGACCCAGTACTTC. This codes for CTSSRLTGFGETQYF.

This clonotype has only a few counts. The chain is built from TRBV6-5 and TRBJ2-2; TRBD1 agrees at 7 bases. The V and J ends lost 3 bases and 0 bases, in that order; junction bases with no gene match: 4. CDR3 length: 16 residues. Germline assignment: CDR1 MNHEY and CDR2 SVGAGI. CDR3 amino acids: CASSYSGTANTGELFF. The CDR3 nucleotides read TGTGCCAGCAGTTATTCCGGGACAGCGAACACCGGGGAGCTGTTTTTT.

The chain links TRBV7-9 to TRBJ1-6, with D uncertain. Germline CDR1 reads SEHNR; CDR2 reads FQNEAQ (reference sequence). The V end lost 7 bases, the J end lost 3 bases, and 10 bases lay between the germline ends. The CDR3 is 14 amino acids. CDR3 coding DNA: TGTGCCAGCACCCCCCTGGTCTATAATTCACCCCTCCACTTT. It is translated as CASTPLVYNSPLHF.

In this sample, this clonotype turned up a few times. The genes are TRBV4-1 and TRBJ2-7; no definite D call. The CDR3 contains 14 residues. The V gene lost 0 bases and the J gene lost 0 bases, with 6 bases spanning the gap. Germline CDR1 is MGHRA and CDR2 is YSYEKL. The CDR3 here is CASSQDLTSYEQYF. CDR3 DNA: TGCGCCAGCAGCCAAGATCTGACCTCCTACGAGCAGTACTTC.

The chain links TRBV27 to TRBJ1-5, with D hard to call. The V gene lost 6 bases and the J gene lost 4 bases, with 13 bases spanning the gap. CDR1 is MNHEY and CDR2 is SMNVEV in the germline V gene (reference sequence). This CDR3 is built from 14 residues. CDR3 protein: CASRIWAENQPQHF. CDR3 sequence (DNA): TGTGCCAGCAGGATCTGGGCGGAGAATCAGCCCCAGCATTTT.

This chain uses TRBV10-1 with TRBJ2-7, with 7 bases fitting TRBD1. The germline CDR1 and CDR2 sequences are WNHNN and SYGVQD (reference sequence). J gave up 3 bases and V 7 bases, and 3 bases lay outside the gene matches. The CDR3 length is 12 residues. The chain's CDR3 is CASKTGFYEQYF. In DNA, the CDR3 is TGCGCCAGCAAGACAGGGTTCTACGAGCAGTACTTC.

The V gene is TRBV2, the J gene TRBJ2-5, with D perhaps matching TRBD2 (6 bases). The CDR3 is made up of 15 amino acids. The germline CDR1 and CDR2 sequences are SNHLY and FYNNEI. Trimming cost V 7 bases and J 2 bases, with 17 bases left between them. In DNA, the CDR3 is TGTGCCAGCACCCAGGAGGGCGGGGAACAAGAGACCCAGTACTTC. Residues: CASTQEGGEQETQYF.

The rearrangement uses TRBV7-9 and TRBJ2-5; D ambiguous. Trimming took 4 bases from V and 4 from J, leaving 13 bases between them. The CDR3 consists of 14 residues. CDR1 SEHNR and CDR2 FQNEAQ come from the germline V gene (reference sequence). CDR3 amino acids: CASSSATQRETQYF. The CDR3 nucleotides read TGTGCCAGCAGCTCCGCGACGCAAAGAGAGACCCAGTACTTC.

The CDR3 spells CASSQPQGLATDTQYF. As DNA, the CDR3 is TGTGCCAGCAGCCAGCCACAGGGACTCGCCACAGATACGCAGTATTTT. The gene calls are TRBV7-2 and TRBJ2-3; either TRBD1 or TRBD2 may fit D (6 bases each). The CDR3 has 16 amino acids. The germline V gene encodes CDR1 SGHTA and CDR2 FQGNSA. Trimming shortened V by 5 bases and J by 2 bases, and 17 bases separated the two germline ends.

The V and J genes are TRBV7-9 and TRBJ2-5; D not resolved. Trimming pared 1 base from V and 2 bases from J, leaving 11 bases between. The CDR3 runs 15 residues. Germline CDR1 is SEHNR and CDR2 is FQNEAQ (reference sequence). CDR3 sequence: CASSLGSTAQETQYF. CDR3 sequence (DNA): TGTGCCAGCAGCTTAGGCAGCACGGCTCAAGAGACCCAGTACTTC.

This clonotype was seen a handful of times. The chain has TRBV15 and TRBJ2-3; 8 bases match TRBD1. V was clipped by 3 bases and J by 1 base; unmatched bases: 3. CDR3 length: 15 residues. Germline V gives CDR1 LNHNV, CDR2 YYDKDF (reference sequence). The CDR3: CATSSGGQGTDTQYF. The CDR3 DNA reads TGTGCCACCAGCAGTGGGGGACAGGGCACAGATACGCAGTATTTT.

This clonotype was seen only once. As DNA, the CDR3 is TGCAGTGCTAGAGATCCCGCAGGGCTCGTATATGGCTACACCTTC. Protein: CSARDPAGLVYGYTF. The chain links TRBV20-1 to TRBJ1-2, with TRBD1 as a possible D gene (5 bases). Per germline, CDR1 DFQATT and CDR2 SNEGSKA (reference sequence). V gave up 0 bases and J gave up 5 bases, with 16 bases separating them. This CDR3 is 15 amino acids long.

V is TRBV5-6 and J is TRBJ2-3; D remains ambiguous. The V and J ends lost 4 bases and 1 base respectively, with 13 bases between them. CDR3 length: 15 residues. Germline CDR1 is SGHDT and CDR2 is YYEEEE. The CDR3 reads CASSVQVTRTDTQYF. CDR3 sequence (DNA): TGTGCCAGCAGCGTTCAAGTTACCCGCACAGATACGCAGTATTTT. Looking up the rest from reference TRBV5-6 and TRBJ2-3 gives the full variable domain: DAGVTQSPTHLIKTRGQQVTLRCSPKSGHDTVSWYQQALGQGPQFIFQYYEEEERQRGNFPDRFSGHQFPNYSSELNVNALLLGDSALYLCASSVQVTRTDTQYFGPGTRLTVL.

This chain links TRBV5-6 with TRBJ2-3, with TRBD1 identical over 7 bases. Per the germline V gene, CDR1 is SGHDT and CDR2 is YYEEEE. The CDR3 spans 15 residues. V gave up 4 bases and J gave up 9 bases; unmatched junction bases: 14. The CDR3 sequence is CASSRIPSTGDTQYF. CDR3 DNA: TGTGCCAGCAGCCGAATTCCAAGTACAGGGGACACGCAGTATTTT.

The J gene is TRBJ2-2, the V gene TRBV27, with TRBD1 identical over 9 bases. The length of the CDR3 is 14 residues. Germline lookup yields CDR1 MNHEY and CDR2 SMNVEV (reference sequence). V gave up 10 bases and J gave up 3 bases; unmatched junction bases: 6. The CDR3 nucleotides are TGTGCCACCTGGCGGGACAGGGACACCGGGGAGCTGTTTTTT. Amino acid sequence: CATWRDRDTGELFF.

This clonotype was observed a few times. The rearrangement links TRBV15 to TRBJ2-1; 7 bases align to TRBD2. The junction had 11 bases not matched to a gene; V was cut back by 2 bases and J by 4 bases. CDR1 and CDR2 (germline): LNHNV, YYDKDF (reference sequence). The CDR3 runs to 17 residues. In nucleotides, the CDR3 is TGTGCCACCAGCAGATCCCAGCCTAGCGGAGAATACAATGAGCAGTTCTTC. Translated: CATSRSQPSGEYNEQFF.

In its sample, this clonotype was seen a few times. The V and J genes are TRBV5-6 and TRBJ1-2; D may be TRBD1 (6 bases). Germline CDR1 and CDR2: SGHDT and YYEEEE. V was trimmed by 4 bases and J by 4 bases, leaving 14 bases between them. CDR3 length equals 14 residues. The CDR3 protein is CASSPGQSPYGYTF. The DNA of the CDR3 is TGTGCCAGCAGCCCTGGACAGTCTCCCTATGGCTACACCTTC.

On this clonotype itself: A junction boundary mismatches the germline segment, possibly from a read error. V usage is TRBV9 and J usage is TRBJ2-5, with 7 bases fitting TRBD1. Looked up from germline, CDR1 is SGDLS and CDR2 is YYNGEE. The CDR3 has 15 amino acids. The CDR3 is CASSGRTGGQETRYF. The CDR3 bases are TGTGCCAGCAGCGGACGGACAGGAGGACAAGAGACCCGGTACTTC.

The rearrangement links TRBV7-2 to TRBJ2-5, with 8 nucleotides matching TRBD2. This CDR3 spans 16 amino acids. Trimming took 4 bases from V and 5 from J; bases not matched to a gene: 12. Germline values: CDR1 SGHTA, CDR2 FQGNSA. The CDR3 reads CASSSGVRGGWETQYF. Written as DNA, the CDR3 is TGTGCCAGCAGCTCCGGAGTACGGGGGGGCTGGGAGACCCAGTACTTC. Variable domain in full (rest from reference TRBV7-2 and TRBJ2-5): GAGVSQSPSNKVTEKGKDVELRCDPISGHTALYWYRQSLGQGLEFLIYFQGNSAPDKSGLPSDRFSAERTGGSVSTLTIQRTQQEDSAVYLCASSSGVRGGWETQYFGPGTRLLVL.

V gene TRBV28 combines with J gene TRBJ1-2; D not certain. The V and J ends lost 1 base and 4 bases respectively, with 13 bases between them. CDR1 is MDHEN and CDR2 is SYDVKM in the germline V gene. The CDR3 is 15 residues long. The CDR3 DNA sequence: TGTGCCAGCAGTTTATCAGGCAGGTTCACCTATGGCTACACCTTC. It yields the protein CASSLSGRFTYGYTF.